This entry lists 7 T cell receptor beta chains sequenced from one sample in a study of shared clonotypes between healthy human individuals. Terminally differentiated effector memory CD45RA+ cells were left out of the naive CD8 fraction, which was CD45RO-negative and positively selected for CCR7. Clones were read by immunoSEQ multiplex PCR, and TCRdb kept only the in-frame ones, dropping some. In the table there are roughly 2.1 million clones, approximately 94% of which are singletons. Material for sequencing was naive CD8+ T cells from PBMCs. These TCRs come from a man between 18 and 29 years old in good health. Some clones in this sample may be carry-over from other donors' samples.

This clone was seen only a few times. The rearrangement links TRBV27 to TRBJ1-1; 7 positions match TRBD1. The length of the CDR3 is 15 residues. In germline, CDR1 is MNHEY, CDR2 SMNVEV (reference sequence). Trimming removed 6 bases from V and 1 base from J; junction bases left unmatched: 8. The CDR3 coding sequence is TGTGCCAGCAGCCATGCAGGGGGTTGGAACACTGAAGCTTTCTTT. This encodes CASSHAGGWNTEAFF.

A word on this clone: The DNA is left out, because the CDR3 cannot be placed on it with certainty; the CDR3 is given as TCRdb lists it. This chain connects TRBV28 to TRBJ2-1; the table's D call of TRBD2 was not tested on the DNA. The CDR3 sequence runs 17 residues, both termini included. CDR1 is MDHEN, CDR2 SYDVKM, per germline. The CDR3 loop reads CASSSSSAGSSYNEQFF.

CDR3 protein: CASSEAPQVNNEQFF. The CDR3 DNA reads as TGTGCCAGCAGTGAAGCCCCACAGGTAAACAATGAGCAGTTCTTC. The V call is TRBV2, the J call TRBJ2-1; D may be TRBD1 (5 bases). V was trimmed by 0 bases and J by 5 bases, leaving 11 bases between them. The V gene's germline CDR1 is SNHLY and CDR2 FYNNEI. This CDR3 comprises 15 residues.

This clone was seen a single time. V usage is TRBV28 and J usage is TRBJ2-5, with D possibly TRBD2 on 5 matching bases. The germline CDR1 and CDR2 sequences are MDHEN and SYDVKM. With 6 bases removed from V and 2 bases from J, the gap between germline ends came to 7 bases. CDR3 size: 12 residues. CDR3 in amino acids: CASRREQETQYF. The CDR3 bases are TGTGCCAGCAGACGGGAACAAGAGACCCAGTACTTC.

The J gene is TRBJ2-7, the V gene TRBV7-3; TRBD2 is a possible D gene (5 bases). V lost 5 bases and J lost 5, with 13 bases in between. Germline V gene data show CDR1 as SGHTA and CDR2 as FQGTGA. This CDR3 has 13 amino acids. Here the CDR3 reads CASSPRAGNEQYF. CDR3 nucleotide sequence: TGTGCCAGCAGCCCGAGGGCAGGAAACGAGCAGTACTTC.

This chain connects TRBV7-8 to TRBJ1-3, with D possibly being TRBD1 (5 bases). V was trimmed by 1 base and J by 0 bases, leaving 22 bases between them. CDR3 length: 20 residues. In germline, CDR1 is SGHVS, CDR2 FQNEAQ. The CDR3 is CASSLDGYGTALISGNTIYF. Written as DNA, the CDR3 is TGTGCCAGCAGCTTAGATGGGTACGGGACTGCACTAATCTCTGGAAACACCATATATTTT.

This clone was picked up a small number of times. V gene TRBV5-1 combines with J gene TRBJ2-7, with D unclear. Germline CDR1 reads SGHRS; CDR2 reads YFSETQ. The CDR3 spans 15 residues. The germline V and J ends were trimmed by 0 bases and 7 bases, with 17 bases remaining between them. CDR3 in amino acids: CASSLERTSSWEQYF. The CDR3, as DNA: TGCGCCAGCAGCTTGGAACGGACCTCAAGTTGGGAGCAGTACTTC. The entire variable domain, with the rest obtained from reference TRBV5-1 and TRBJ2-7, is as follows: KAGVTQTPRYLIKTRGQQVTLSCSPISGHRSVSWYQQTPGQGLQFLFEYFSETQRNKGNFPGRFSGRQFSNSRSEMNVSTLELGDSALYLCASSLERTSSWEQYFGPGTRLTVT.